The 16 T cell receptor beta chains reported below all come from one sample, sequenced in a study of cytomegalovirus exposure and HLA in healthy donors. The PCR used 60 Vbeta and 13 Jbeta primers. TCRdb's copy holds only in-frame clones and misses some; the assay was immunoSEQ multiplex PCR. This sample has around 200,000 clones, with roughly four fifths found just once. The sample was PBMCs. The receptors derive from a middle-aged woman in good health and CMV-seronegative.

V and J are TRBV7-8 and TRBJ1-1; TRBD1 matches 8 bases. With 0 bases clipped from V and 5 bases from J, the junction kept 5 bases outside the gene matches. Germline V gene sequence: CDR1 SGHVS, CDR2 FQNEAQ. There are 15 residues in the CDR3. The CDR3 is CASSLALQGVTEAFF. The CDR3 DNA reads as TGTGCCAGCAGCTTAGCGTTACAGGGGGTGACTGAAGCTTTCTTT.

The chain is built from TRBV29-1 and TRBJ2-5; 11 bases match TRBD2. CDR3 length: 14 amino acids. The germline V gene encodes CDR1 SQVTM and CDR2 ANQGSEA. Unmatched junction bases numbered 0, after V lost 3 bases and J lost 0 bases. The chain's CDR3 is CSVETSGDQETQYF. CDR3 DNA sequence: TGCAGCGTTGAGACTAGCGGGGACCAAGAGACCCAGTACTTC.

The chain uses TRBV19 and TRBJ1-1, with D unresolved. This CDR3 spans 14 amino acids. The V gene lost 0 bases and the J gene lost 0 bases, with 5 bases spanning the gap. Germline CDR1 is LNHDA and CDR2 is SQIVND (reference sequence). The CDR3 bases are TGTGCCAGTAGTATAGAGGCGGTGAACACTGAAGCTTTCTTT. It codes for CASSIEAVNTEAFF.

The genes are TRBV5-4 and TRBJ2-3; TRBD1 aligns across 7 bases. CDR3 length equals 14 residues. CDR1 and CDR2 from the germline V gene are SGHNT and YYREEE (reference sequence). J lost 5 bases, V lost 0 bases, and 3 bases had no gene match. CDR3 protein: CASSLGQGIDTQYF. In nucleotides, the CDR3 is TGTGCCAGCAGCTTGGGACAGGGAATAGATACGCAGTATTTT.

The chain couples TRBV9 to TRBJ2-7; D not resolved. This CDR3 contains 13 residues. Germline CDR1 SGDLS, CDR2 YYNGEE. Deletions cut 0 bases from V and 9 bases from J, with 13 bases between. CDR3 sequence: CASSVGVASGQYF. The DNA for the CDR3 is TGTGCCAGCAGCGTAGGGGTAGCCTCCGGGCAGTACTTC.

The chain joins TRBV5-1 to TRBJ2-3; possible D gene TRBD2, 5 bases. Trimming pared 0 bases from V and 4 bases from J, leaving 9 bases between. Germline CDR1 and CDR2: SGHRS and YFSETQ. The CDR3 consists of 14 residues. CDR3 sequence (DNA): TGCGCCAGCAGCTTGGGGGAGAGGGCAGATACGCAGTATTTT. This translates into CASSLGERADTQYF.

The V and J genes are TRBV5-1 and TRBJ2-5; D might be TRBD1 (6 bases). The DNA end favors TRBJ2-7, so the J call may be wrong. CDR3 length: 14 amino acids. Germline V gene sequence: CDR1 SGHRS, CDR2 YFSETQ. The CDR3 DNA is TGCGCCAGCAGTTCCGACAGGTCCGCCTACGAGCAGTACTTC. Protein sequence: CASSSDRSAYEQYF.

The table lists this clone with a few counts. This chain links TRBV5-6 with TRBJ1-4; 8 nucleotides agree with TRBD1. The CDR3 covers 14 residues. Per germline, CDR1 SGHDT and CDR2 YYEEEE. Trimming at V came to 3 bases and at J to 7 bases, leaving 5 bases not matched to a gene. The CDR3 DNA is TGTGCCAGCAGCTACGGACAGGGTGGTGAAAAACTGTTTTTT. Protein sequence: CASSYGQGGEKLFF.

This clone turned up a few times. The CDR3 nucleotides are TGCGCCAGCAGCTCAACAGGGGTAGCTGGAAACACCATATATTTT. This sequence encodes CASSSTGVAGNTIYF. This chain uses TRBV5-1 with TRBJ1-3; 7 positions agree with TRBD1. This CDR3 is 15 amino acids long. Germline V gene data show CDR1 as SGHRS and CDR2 as YFSETQ. After removal of 3 bases from V and 2 bases from J, the junction contained 5 bases not matched to a gene.

The chain joins TRBV11-3 to TRBJ2-7; D is undetermined. The CDR3 contains 14 residues. Germline CDR1 SGHNT, CDR2 YENEEA. V dropped 0 bases and J dropped 5 bases, with 11 bases sitting between them. The CDR3: CASSLESLTHEQYF. The DNA for the CDR3 is TGTGCCAGCAGCTTAGAATCCCTAACCCACGAGCAGTACTTC.

In its sample, this clone was seen a few times. V and J are TRBV6-1 and TRBJ2-7, with D possibly TRBD2 on 6 matching bases. Per germline, CDR1 MNHNS and CDR2 SASEGT. CDR3 size: 15 residues. Between the trimmed V and J ends, which lost 5 bases and 3 bases, there was a span of 17 bases. The CDR3: CASSWDSLRHYEQYF. The CDR3 DNA sequence: TGTGCCAGCAGTTGGGACTCCCTTAGGCACTACGAGCAGTACTTC.

The chain is built from TRBV13 and TRBJ1-5, with 7 bases matching TRBD1. There are 13 residues in the CDR3. Germline CDR1 reads PRHDT; CDR2 reads FYEKMQ (reference sequence). After removal of 5 bases from V and 7 bases from J, the junction contained 5 bases not matched to a gene. The CDR3 DNA follows: TGTGCCAGCAGCCCCGACAGGGACCAGCCCCAGCATTTT. It yields the protein CASSPDRDQPQHF.

This chain connects TRBV9 to TRBJ1-3; D is uncertain. This CDR3 comprises 16 residues. The germline V gene has CDR1 SGDLS and CDR2 YYNGEE. Trimming cost V 4 bases and J 0 bases, with 14 bases left between them. The CDR3 region has the DNA TGTGCCAGCAGCCTTGGCCCCTCAAGCTCTGGAAACACCATATATTTT. Translated, it gives CASSLGPSSSGNTIYF.

J is TRBJ2-3 and V is TRBV11-3; 7 bases are shared with TRBD1. Germline CDR1 SGHNT, CDR2 YENEEA. Trimming at V came to 4 bases and at J to 6 bases, leaving 16 bases not matched to a gene. The CDR3 length is 17 residues. CDR3 bases: TGTGCCAGCAGCTCTTTAAGGGACAGTACCTATCGGGATACGCAGTATTTT. This encodes CASSSLRDSTYRDTQYF.

The CDR3 coding sequence is TGTGCCAGCAGCTTCGGGCGGGGGGGCGGGTACACCGGGGAGCTGTTTTTT. It encodes CASSFGRGGGYTGELFF. The chain uses TRBV7-2 and TRBJ2-2; 9 bases match TRBD2. Germline V gene lookup returns CDR1 SGHTA and CDR2 FQGNSA. After removal of 3 bases from V and 3 bases from J, the junction contained 8 bases not matched to a gene. The CDR3 spans 17 residues.

The chain couples TRBV10-1 to TRBJ2-7, with D possibly matching TRBD2 (5 bases). Trimming removed 4 bases from V and 7 bases from J, with 8 bases in between. Germline CDR1 WNHNN, CDR2 SYGVQD (reference sequence). The CDR3 runs 11 residues. Here the CDR3 DNA reads TGCGCCAGCAGTGCGGGGTGGGAGCAGTACTTC. It encodes CASSAGWEQYF.